This T cell receptor (beta chain) was recovered during a study of shared clonotypes between healthy human individuals. The study's findings and limits: Clonotype sharing among donors likely depends on sequencing depth.

Clones were sequenced by immunoSEQ multiplex PCR, and TCRdb holds only the in-frame ones, with some missing. The sample consists of some 1.4 million clones, roughly 96% of them appearing once. As for this clone: Its antigen is not identified.

Looked up from germline, CDR1 is LNHDA and CDR2 is SQIVND (reference sequence). CDR3 length: 15 amino acids. The V gene lost 3 bases and the J gene lost 2 bases, with 11 bases spanning the gap. Sequencing was carried out using naive CD4+ T cells sorted from blood. The subset denotes: CD45RA+ positively selected. This chain uses TRBV19 with TRBJ2-1, with D maybe TRBD2 (5 bases). The sequence came from a man under 40 in good health. In DNA form, the CDR3 reads TGTGCCAGTAGTATTCGGGGAAACCCCTACAATGAGCAGTTCTTC. Translation: CASSIRGNPYNEQFF.